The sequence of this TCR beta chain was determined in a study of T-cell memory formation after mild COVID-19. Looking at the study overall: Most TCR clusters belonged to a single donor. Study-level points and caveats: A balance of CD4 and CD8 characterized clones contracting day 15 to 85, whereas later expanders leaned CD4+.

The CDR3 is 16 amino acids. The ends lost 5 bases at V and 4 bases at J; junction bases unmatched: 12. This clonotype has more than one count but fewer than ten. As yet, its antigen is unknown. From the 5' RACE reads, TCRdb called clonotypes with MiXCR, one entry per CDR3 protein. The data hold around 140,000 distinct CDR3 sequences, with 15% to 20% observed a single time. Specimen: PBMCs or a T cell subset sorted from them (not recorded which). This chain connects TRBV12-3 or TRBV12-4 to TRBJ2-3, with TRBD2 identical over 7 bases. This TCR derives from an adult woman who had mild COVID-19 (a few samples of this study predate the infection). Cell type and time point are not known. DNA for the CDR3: TGTGCCAGCAGTGCCCCGTGGGAGGGTATACCAGATACGCAGTATTTT. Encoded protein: CASSAPWEGIPDTQYF.